Listed below are T cell receptor beta chains from one sample, sequenced in a study of cytomegalovirus exposure and HLA in healthy donors. Data came from immunoSEQ multiplex PCR; TCRdb stores just in-frame clones and leaves some out. The table records 95,000 to 100,000 clones, under 80% of them present only once. The sequencing sample was made of PBMCs. The receptors were sampled from a man in his forties in good health and CMV-seronegative. Both conserved end residues are part of each CDR3. Each record gives: D gene, clone size, V gene, J gene, CDR3 DNA, CDR3 protein. The D gene is left open where the match is weak. Clone size is stated in some rows and not others, as once, few, many or a class when expanded.

d_call: -
clone_size: -
v_call: TRBV19
j_call: TRBJ2-5
cdr3_nt: TGTGCCAGTAAGAGCAGGGGTTGGGGAGAGACCCAGTACTTC
cdr3_aa: CASKSRGWGETQYF

d_call: -
clone_size: -
v_call: TRBV29-1
j_call: TRBJ2-7
cdr3_nt: TGCAGCGTTGAAGTGGGGAGCTCCTACGAGCAGTACTTC
cdr3_aa: CSVEVGSSYEQYF

d_call: TRBD1
clone_size: -
v_call: TRBV6-5
j_call: TRBJ1-2
cdr3_nt: TGTGCCAGCACCAAGGACAGGGGCTATGGCTACACCTTC
cdr3_aa: CASTKDRGYGYTF

d_call: -
clone_size: -
v_call: TRBV14
j_call: TRBJ1-2
cdr3_nt: TGTGCCAGCAGCCAAGATCATTTCGCGGCTATAGGCTACACCTTC
cdr3_aa: CASSQDHFAAIGYTF

d_call: -
clone_size: -
v_call: TRBV5-1
j_call: TRBJ1-2
cdr3_nt: TGCGCCAGCAGCTTCGGACAGACAAGAGGAATCCGCGGCTACACCTTC
cdr3_aa: CASSFGQTRGIRGYTF

d_call: -
clone_size: -
v_call: TRBV28
j_call: TRBJ1-5
cdr3_nt: TGTGCCAGCATGGTCCAGGGAAGTTTTCAGCCCCAGCATTTT
cdr3_aa: CASMVQGSFQPQHF

d_call: TRBD2
clone_size: -
v_call: TRBV29-1
j_call: TRBJ2-7
cdr3_nt: TGCAGCGTCACTGGACTAGCGGGCTCCTACGAGCAGTACTTC
cdr3_aa: CSVTGLAGSYEQYF

d_call: TRBD2
clone_size: once
v_call: TRBV11-2
j_call: TRBJ2-2
cdr3_nt: TGTGCCAGGGACGGGACTAGTGAAATCCCGCAAATGGCCGGGGAGCTGTTTTTT
cdr3_aa: CARDGTSEIPQMAGELFF

d_call: TRBD1
clone_size: -
v_call: TRBV19
j_call: TRBJ2-1
cdr3_nt: TGTGCCAGTAGTACCTCCGGGACAGGGGGCTGTGAGCAGTTCTTC
cdr3_aa: CASSTSGTGGCEQFF

d_call: TRBD1
clone_size: -
v_call: TRBV7-3
j_call: TRBJ2-3
cdr3_nt: TGTGCCTGCCAATCCCGGGACAGGGGCCCAGATACGCAGTATTTT
cdr3_aa: CACQSRDRGPDTQYF

d_call: -
clone_size: few
v_call: TRBV7-3
j_call: TRBJ2-3
cdr3_nt: TGTGCCAGCAGCCAAGGACAGTCCACAGATACGCAGTATTTT
cdr3_aa: CASSQGQSTDTQYF

d_call: -
clone_size: -
v_call: TRBV5-1
j_call: TRBJ1-1
cdr3_nt: TGCGCCAGCAGCTTGGTGTCAGGGGCTTTAAACACTGAAGCTTTCTTT
cdr3_aa: CASSLVSGALNTEAFF

d_call: -
clone_size: -
v_call: TRBV28
j_call: TRBJ1-3
cdr3_nt: TGTGCCAGCATCTCCCCCCCCGGGAGTGGAAACACCATATATTTT
cdr3_aa: CASISPPGSGNTIYF

d_call: TRBD1
clone_size: -
v_call: TRBV4-2
j_call: TRBJ1-3
cdr3_nt: TGTGCCAGCAGCCCCGGGACAGGGCCTGGAAACACCATATATTTT
cdr3_aa: CASSPGTGPGNTIYF

d_call: -
clone_size: -
v_call: TRBV7-2
j_call: TRBJ2-7
cdr3_nt: TGTGCCAGCAGCTTACTAGCGTACGAGCAGTACTTC
cdr3_aa: CASSLLAYEQYF

d_call: TRBD2
clone_size: few
v_call: TRBV11-2
j_call: TRBJ2-7
cdr3_nt: TGTGCCAGCAGCGGCCCAGGCGGAGCGGGAGGTCGGGAGTACTTC
cdr3_aa: CASSGPGGAGGREYF

d_call: TRBD2
clone_size: -
v_call: TRBV28
j_call: TRBJ2-3
cdr3_nt: TGTGCCAGCAGTGGGGGACTAGCGGGAGGTGACGACACAGATACGCAGTATTTT
cdr3_aa: CASSGGLAGGDDTDTQYF

d_call: -
clone_size: -
v_call: TRBV20-1
j_call: TRBJ1-4
cdr3_nt: TGCAGTTCACGCCGGGGGGAAAAACTGTTTTTT
cdr3_aa: CSSRRGEKLFF

d_call: -
clone_size: few
v_call: TRBV4-1
j_call: TRBJ2-1
cdr3_nt: TGCGCCAGCAGCCAAGCCCCAGGGTTCCCCGATGAGCAGTTCTTC
cdr3_aa: CASSQAPGFPDEQFF

d_call: -
clone_size: -
v_call: TRBV4-1
j_call: TRBJ2-1
cdr3_nt: TGCGCCAGCAGCCGGCGGAGTAATGAGCAGTTCTTC
cdr3_aa: CASSRRSNEQFF

d_call: TRBD2
clone_size: -
v_call: TRBV11-1
j_call: TRBJ2-1
cdr3_nt: TGTGCCAGCAGTTTAACTAGCGGGGGGCCGGTACCATTATACAATGAGCAGTTCTTC
cdr3_aa: CASSLTSGGPVPLYNEQFF

d_call: -
clone_size: -
v_call: TRBV10-3
j_call: TRBJ1-6
cdr3_nt: TGTGCCATCAGTGACCGGGACATGGGTACCCTCCACTTT
cdr3_aa: CAISDRDMGTLHF

d_call: -
clone_size: few
v_call: TRBV28
j_call: TRBJ2-7
cdr3_nt: TGTGCCAGCAGTTTGGGAGACGGAGGGTACGAGCAGTACTTC
cdr3_aa: CASSLGDGGYEQYF

d_call: -
clone_size: -
v_call: TRBV19
j_call: TRBJ1-1
cdr3_nt: TGTGCCAGTAGTATAGATGGGGCCAGGAGCACTGAAGCTTTCTTT
cdr3_aa: CASSIDGARSTEAFF

d_call: -
clone_size: -
v_call: TRBV4-1
j_call: TRBJ2-7
cdr3_nt: TGCGCCAGCAGCCAAGATTGGCAGGATGACTACGAGCAGTACTTC
cdr3_aa: CASSQDWQDDYEQYF

d_call: -
clone_size: -
v_call: TRBV11-3
j_call: TRBJ2-7
cdr3_nt: TGTGCCAGCAGCAAAGGGGGCGAGCAGTACTTC
cdr3_aa: CASSKGGEQYF

d_call: TRBD1
clone_size: few
v_call: TRBV7-9
j_call: TRBJ1-6
cdr3_nt: TGTTCCAGCAGCTTTGGGGACAGGACCTATAATTCACCCCTCCACTTT
cdr3_aa: CSSSFGDRTYNSPLHF